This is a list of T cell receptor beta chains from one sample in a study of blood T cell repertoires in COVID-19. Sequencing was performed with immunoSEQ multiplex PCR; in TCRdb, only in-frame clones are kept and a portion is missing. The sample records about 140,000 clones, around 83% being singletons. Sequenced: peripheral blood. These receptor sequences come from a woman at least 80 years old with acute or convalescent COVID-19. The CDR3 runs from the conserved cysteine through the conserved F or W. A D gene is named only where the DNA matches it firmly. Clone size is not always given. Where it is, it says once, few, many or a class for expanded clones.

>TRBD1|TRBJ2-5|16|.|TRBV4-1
TGCGCCAGCAGACAAGATCCGGGACAGGGGCAAGAGACCCAGTACTTC
CASRQDPGQGQETQYF
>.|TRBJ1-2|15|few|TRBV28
TGTGCCAGCAGTGGGGGCGGTTCGTGGACCTATGGCTACACCTTC
CASSGGGSWTYGYTF
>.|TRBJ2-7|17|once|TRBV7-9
TGTGCCAGCAGCCCGATACTCAACAGGGCCAGGTCCTACGAGCAGTACTTC
CASSPILNRARSYEQYF
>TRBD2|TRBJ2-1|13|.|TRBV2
TGTGCCAGCAGTAGCGGGAGTGCCAATGAGCAGTTCTTC
CASSSGSANEQFF
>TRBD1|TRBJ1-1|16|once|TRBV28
TGTGCCAGCAGGTCAGGGGGACAGACGTTGAACACTGAAGCTTTCTTT
CASRSGGQTLNTEAFF
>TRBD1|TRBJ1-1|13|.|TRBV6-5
TGTGCCAGCACTTCCAGCCGGGACAGTGAAGCTTTCTTT
CASTSSRDSEAFF
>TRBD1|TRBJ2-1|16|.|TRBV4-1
TGCGCCAGCAGCCGAGCGAACCCCAGGGGGCAGGTTGAGCAGTTCTTC
CASSRANPRGQVEQFF
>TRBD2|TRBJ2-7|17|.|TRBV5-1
TGCGCCAGCAGCTGGTGGCCCCCGGGCAGCGGGGTTGACGAGCAGTACTTC
CASSWWPPGSGVDEQYF
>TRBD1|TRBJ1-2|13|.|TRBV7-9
TGTGCCAGCAGCTTAATAGGGGGCCGTGGCTACACCTTC
CASSLIGGRGYTF
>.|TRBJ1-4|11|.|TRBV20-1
TGCAGTGCTAGGCGCCGCGAAAAACTGTTTTTT
CSARRREKLFF
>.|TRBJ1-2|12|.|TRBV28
TGTGCCAGCAATCAGAATAACTATGGCTACACCTTC
CASNQNNYGYTF
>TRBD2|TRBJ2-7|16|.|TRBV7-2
TGTGCCAGCAGCTCTGCGTTCCGCAGCGGGGCAACCGAGCAGTACTTC
CASSSAFRSGATEQYF
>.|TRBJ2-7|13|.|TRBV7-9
TGTGCCAGCAGCACAACGGGGTCCTACGAGCAGTACTTC
CASSTTGSYEQYF
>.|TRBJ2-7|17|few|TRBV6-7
TGTGCCAGCAGTTACTTCTCTGGGGCTGCGGTCCCCTACGAGCAGTACTTC
CASSYFSGAAVPYEQYF
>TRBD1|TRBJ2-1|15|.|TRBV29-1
TGCAGCGTTGAAGTGGGGGGACAGGGGGCAGGTGAGCAGTTCTTC
CSVEVGGQGAGEQFF
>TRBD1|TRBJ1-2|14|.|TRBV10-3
TGTGCCATCAGAAGGGACAGGCCTCTCTATGGCTACACCTTC
CAIRRDRPLYGYTF
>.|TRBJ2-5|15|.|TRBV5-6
TGTGCCAGCAGCTCAGACGCCGGGGGAGGAGAGACCCAGTACTTC
CASSSDAGGGETQYF
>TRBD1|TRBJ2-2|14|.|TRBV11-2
TGTGCAGGAACAGGGGGCCAGAACACCGGGGAGCTGTTTTTT
CAGTGGQNTGELFF
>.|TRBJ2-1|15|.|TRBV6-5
TGTGCCAGCAGTTACTCGATTACCGGGGTCAATGAGCAGTTCTTC
CASSYSITGVNEQFF
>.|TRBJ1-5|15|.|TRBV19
TGTGCCAGTAAGGAGGGAGCTACAGCCCGGAGGCCCCAGCATTTT
CASKEGATARRPQHF
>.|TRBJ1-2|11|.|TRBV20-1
TGCAGCGCCGGCAGGGCTGATGGCTACACCTTC
CSAGRADGYTF
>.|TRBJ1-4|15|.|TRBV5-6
TGTGCCAGCAGCTCCGAAATTAAGCCTAATGAAAAACTGTTTTTT
CASSSEIKPNEKLFF
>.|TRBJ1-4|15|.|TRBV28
TGTGCCAGCAGTGTTCTGTCTTACCCGGGAGAAAAACTGTTTTTT
CASSVLSYPGEKLFF
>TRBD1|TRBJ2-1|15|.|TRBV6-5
TGTGCCAGCAGTTACTCGGGGACAGGGGTCAATGAGCAGTTCTTC
CASSYSGTGVNEQFF
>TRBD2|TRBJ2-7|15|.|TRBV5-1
TGCGCCAGCAGCTTGGTTTTTGGCGGGAGCTACGAGCAGTACTTC
CASSLVFGGSYEQYF
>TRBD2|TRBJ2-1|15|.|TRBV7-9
TGTGCCAGCAGCTTAGCGGGCGGGGGGCCCCATGAGCAGTTCTTC
CASSLAGGGPHEQFF
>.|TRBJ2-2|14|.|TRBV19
TGTGCCAGTAGTACGGGAGTAAGGGTCGGGGAGCTGTTTTTT
CASSTGVRVGELFF
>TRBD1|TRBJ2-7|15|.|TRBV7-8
TGTGCCAGCAGCTCGGACAGGATAAACTCGTACGAGCAGTACTTC
CASSSDRINSYEQYF
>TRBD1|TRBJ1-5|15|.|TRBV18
TGTGCCAGCTCACCAGGAACAGGGGGCGAGCAGCCCCAGCATTTT
CASSPGTGGEQPQHF
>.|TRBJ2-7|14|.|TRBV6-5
TGTGCCAGCAGTTACGACTTTCGCTCCTACGAGCAGTACTTC
CASSYDFRSYEQYF
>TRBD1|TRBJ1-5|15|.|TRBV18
TGTGCCAGCTCACTGCGGGGACAGGAGAATCAGCCCCAGCATTTT
CASSLRGQENQPQHF
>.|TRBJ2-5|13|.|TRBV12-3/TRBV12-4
TGTGCCAGCAGTTTTGTGGCAGGGGCTCCGCAGTACTTC
CASSFVAGAPQYF
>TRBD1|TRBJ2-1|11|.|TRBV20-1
TGCAGTGCACTAGGACAGGAAGAGCAGTTCTTC
CSALGQEEQFF
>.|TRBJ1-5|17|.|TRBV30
TGTGCCTGGAGTGTACGAGGGGACACATATAGCAATCAGCCCCAGCATTTT
CAWSVRGDTYSNQPQHF
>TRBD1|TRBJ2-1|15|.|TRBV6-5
TGTGCCAGCAGTTACGGCGGGACAGGGTGGTATGAGCAGTTCTTC
CASSYGGTGWYEQFF
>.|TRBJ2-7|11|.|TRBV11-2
TGTGCCAGCGCGGATTCCTACGAGCAGTACTTC
CASADSYEQYF
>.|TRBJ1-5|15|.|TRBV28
TGTGCCAGCAGCCCATCCCTGGGCGGCAATCAGCCCCAGCATTTT
CASSPSLGGNQPQHF
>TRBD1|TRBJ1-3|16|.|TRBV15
TGTGCCACCAGCAGAGATAGAGGGGGCAGTGGAAACACCATATATTTT
CATSRDRGGSGNTIYF
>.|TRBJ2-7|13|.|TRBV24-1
TGTGCCACCAGTGGTCCCCCAGCCTACGAGCAGTACTTC
CATSGPPAYEQYF
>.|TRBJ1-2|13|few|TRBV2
TGTGCCAGTAATACAGGGAGCCTCTATGGCTACACCTTC
CASNTGSLYGYTF